This T cell receptor (beta chain) was documented in a study of blood T cell repertoires in COVID-19 (dated by TCRdb to about 2020). For the wider study: The collaborator samples originated in the United States, Italy and Spain and spanned the acute and convalescent phases of COVID-19. The repertoires were released in a freely available public database intended as a resource for research on the immune response to SARS-CoV-2. The dataset comprised deeply sampled blood TCRbeta repertoires from subjects exposed to, actively infected with, or recovered from COVID-19. The samples were drawn from the first 160 participants of the ongoing ImmuneRACE study and from more than 1,000 subjects provided by 6 global collaborators. Sample metadata almost always included a de-identified subject ID, COVID-19 status, age in years and sex. Where available, HLA class I and class II types were taken from metadata supplied by the sample provider and were not determined by assay-based typing. The prospective study material was composed of cDNA or gDNA derived from T cells, B-cell-depleted T cells, or PBMCs.

Participants in the prospective study were enrolled through a virtual design, were aged roughly 18 to 100 years, and lived in about two dozen United States geographic areas. To assign participants to cohorts, the prospective study relied on clinical history that participants themselves reported in a screening survey and a study questionnaire. For ImmuneRACE Cohort 3, a participant was defined as recovered based on two consecutive negative NP/OP PCR tests, clearance by a healthcare professional, or resolution of symptoms. In the prospective study, whole blood, serum and a nasopharyngeal or oropharyngeal swab were collected from each participant by mobile phlebotomists. Over a roughly 2-month period, participants in the prospective study had the option of providing additional blood draws and questionnaires. Before DNA extraction, blood samples from the prospective study were shipped at room temperature or frozen.

TCRbeta CDR3 regions were amplified from genomic DNA by means of the immunoSEQ Assay, a bias-controlled multiplex PCR. The original methods were these. Within the assay, amplification of reference gene primers was used to estimate how many nucleated cells each sample contained. Sequence reads were collapsed and filtered to measure the absolute abundance of every unique TCRbeta CDR3 rearrangement. For each sample, productive Simpson clonality was calculated as the square root of Simpson's diversity index across productive rearrangements. This is the immuneACCESS table as TCRdb keeps it, with only in-frame sequences that have V and J called. A part of the clones is gone; compared with another copy, unresolved V genes explain less than half, and the rest is unexplained. The V and J calls and the clone size are those of that table, but D and trimming were determined from the DNA. The sample data list more than 250,000 clones, and 87% of these were observed just once. In total, the top ten clones hold around 6% of the sample.

As concerns this clone: Its antigen remains undetermined. Within one base of it there is no much larger clone, and no base qualities were kept. Other DNA sequences of this sample code for an identical CDR3.

Study-level results and caveats: The amount of clinical and demographic metadata varied by source and participant and was provided uncurated.

The germline V gene (reference sequence) gives CDR1 as GTSNPN and CDR2 as SVGIG. V is pared back by 0 bases and J by 7 bases, with 10 bases lying between the germline termini. The CDR3 contains 13 residues, cysteine and phenylalanine counted. Only the CDR3 part of the read is kept: 39 bases, read in frame from the first base. The sample comprised PBMCs or T cells enriched from blood (not recorded which). The sequence links TRBV30 to TRBJ1-5, and TRBD1 may be the D gene, going by 6 matching bases. The TCR sequence derives from a young woman who had recovered from COVID-19. At the DNA level, the sequence is TGTGCCTGGAGTGTGGCGGGGGCACAGCCCCAGCATTTT. It translates as CAWSVAGAQPQHF.